The clone carrying this TCR beta chain was counted between two and nine times. The antigen remains undetermined. The data were taken from a study of beta chain features in type 1 diabetes. About the study: About 110 million sorted cells were examined across all samples.

Study outcomes and limitations: Reduced insertions and increased deletions marked VDJ junctions in type 1 diabetes patients. TCRB CDR3s from Type 1 diabetes patients were moderately but significantly shorter in all four CD4+ subsets. TCRB repertoires of naive, central memory and Treg cells appeared more similar among patients than among healthy donors.

This CDR3 comprises 18 residues. Germline V CDR1 and CDR2: WSHSY, SAAADI. The junction had 11 bases not matched to a gene; V was cut back by 3 bases and J by 0 bases. The study reverse transcribed the entire isolated RNA, so it sequenced expressed TCRB transcripts. It was found that naive, central memory and regulatory T cell samples averaged about 3.4 million reads. TCRdb's copy holds only in-frame clones and misses some; the assay was immunoSEQ multiplex PCR. Here the sample spans 300,000 to 350,000 clones, around an eighth being singletons. The gene calls are TRBV10-2 and TRBJ1-5, with 7 bases identical to TRBD1. The TCR was taken from a woman aged 18-30 years with type 1 diabetes. Material: naive CD4+ T cells from blood. This CDR3 reads CASSDPGTAIYSNQPQHF. The CDR3 coding sequence is TGCGCCAGCAGTGACCCCGGGACAGCGATATATAGCAATCAGCCCCAGCATTTT.